This passage covers 26 T cell receptor beta chains from one sample sequenced in a study of high-grade serous ovarian cancer treatment subgroups. Tumor samples were taken before definitive surgery or chemotherapy. This table comes from immunoSEQ multiplex PCR, and its TCRdb copy is limited to in-frame clones, with some not included. The top ten hold around 5% of the sample, which has 7,000 or so clones, roughly 85% seen once. Material for sequencing was tumor tissue. The receptors were gathered from a human donor with high-grade serous ovarian cancer.

This sequence joins TRBV6-4 and TRBJ2-2; the match to TRBD1 covers 7 bases. The V gene's germline CDR1 is MRHNA and CDR2 SNTAGT. The length of the CDR3 is 15 residues. V dropped 0 bases and J dropped 6; count of bases not matched to a gene: 4. CDR3 coding DNA: TGTGCCAGCAGTGACTCGCAACAGGGGTCCGGGGAGCTGTTTTTT. Its protein product is CASSDSQQGSGELFF.

To note about this clone: At one end the junction does not follow the germline gene, possibly because of a read error. The J gene is TRBJ1-4, the V gene TRBV2; 8 nucleotides match TRBD1. CDR3 length equals 14 residues. CDR1 is SNHLY, CDR2 FYNNEI, per germline. DNA for the CDR3: TGTGCCAGCAGTGTACAGGGGGTGGGACCCTTAAACTCGTTT. Translated, it gives CASSVQGVGPLNSF.

The rearrangement links TRBV10-3 to TRBJ2-7; possibly TRBD2 for D (6 bases). This CDR3 is built from 13 residues. Trimming stripped 9 bases from V and 3 bases from J, with 15 bases between. Germline assignment: CDR1 ENHRY and CDR2 SYGVKD. CDR3 DNA: TGTGCCATTAGTAGCGGCGAGAGCTACGAGCAGTACTTC. Translation: CAISSGESYEQYF.

The chain is built from TRBV11-2 and TRBJ2-1; D tentatively reads TRBD1 or TRBD2 (6 bases each). The CDR3 is 18 residues long. Germline-derived CDR1 and CDR2 are SGHAT and FQNNGV. V was cut by 2 bases and J by 3 bases, with 20 bases left in between. This CDR3 reads CASSLSAMTGANYNEQFF. The DNA of the CDR3 is TGTGCCAGCAGCTTATCTGCTATGACGGGGGCGAACTACAATGAGCAGTTCTTC.

This clone turned up a few times. The rearrangement joins TRBV7-9 to TRBJ1-1; D call uncertain. The V gene lost 6 bases and the J gene lost 1 base, with 15 bases spanning the gap. The germline gives CDR1 SEHNR, CDR2 FQNEAQ (reference sequence). The CDR3 has 15 residues. CDR3 region: CASRPPLRGNTEAFF. Here the CDR3 DNA reads TGTGCCAGCAGACCGCCTCTCCGGGGGAACACTGAAGCTTTCTTT.

This chain uses TRBV15 with TRBJ2-5, with D perhaps assigned TRBD1 or TRBD2 (5 bases each). CDR3 size: 15 residues. Trimming left V 5 bases short and J 6 bases short, with 19 bases between. Germline V gene data show CDR1 as LNHNV and CDR2 as YYDKDF (reference sequence). The CDR3 bases are TGTGCCACCAGCGTAGGAAGGGGAGCGGTAAAGACCCAGTACTTC. Its translation is CATSVGRGAVKTQYF.

By frequency in the sample, this clone is large. The rearrangement joins TRBV4-1 to TRBJ1-1; tentative D call: TRBD1 (5 bases). Trimming left V 8 bases short and J 2 bases short, with 18 bases between. Germline V gene sequence: CDR1 MGHRA, CDR2 YSYEKL. The CDR3 extends over 15 amino acids. The CDR3 here is CASQLRRGGNTEAFF. CDR3 sequence (DNA): TGCGCCAGCCAGCTTAGGAGGGGCGGAAACACTGAAGCTTTCTTT.

This clone was picked up a small number of times. V and J are TRBV6-1 and TRBJ2-5; 7 nucleotides line up with TRBD1. This CDR3 region has 16 residues. Germline CDR1 is MNHNS and CDR2 is SASEGT. Trimming cost V 3 bases and J 1 base; bases outside gene matches: 8. The CDR3 loop reads CASSEAQGGVQETQYF. In DNA, the CDR3 is TGTGCCAGCAGTGAGGCACAAGGGGGCGTCCAAGAGACCCAGTACTTC.

The chain is built from TRBV14 and TRBJ2-3; no reliable D call. The V end was cut by 2 bases, the J end by 2 bases, with 8 bases between. There are 14 residues in the CDR3. Germline V gene lookup returns CDR1 SGHDN and CDR2 FVKESK. The CDR3 is CASSQSLHTDTQYF. The CDR3 DNA is TGTGCCAGCAGCCAAAGTCTGCACACAGATACGCAGTATTTT.

The V call is TRBV2, the J call TRBJ1-3, with TRBD1 matching over 9 bases. Germline V gene sequence: CDR1 SNHLY, CDR2 FYNNEI. The CDR3 totals 16 residues. After removal of 2 bases from V and 2 bases from J, the junction contained 4 bases not matched to a gene. The CDR3 spells CASSEWGTGTGNTIYF. In DNA, the CDR3 is TGTGCCAGCAGTGAATGGGGGACAGGGACTGGAAACACCATATATTTT.

The chain uses TRBV6-4 and TRBJ2-3, with D unresolved. Between the trimmed V and J ends, which lost 6 bases and 4 bases, there was a span of 11 bases. CDR1 and CDR2 from the germline V gene are MRHNA and SNTAGT. This CDR3 region has 13 residues. Here the CDR3 reads CASSYSGSDTQYF. CDR3 DNA sequence: TGTGCCAGCAGCTACTCGGGTTCAGATACGCAGTATTTT.

The V call is TRBV10-2, the J call TRBJ2-4; D could derive from TRBD1 or TRBD2 (8 bases each). Germline-derived CDR1 and CDR2 are WSHSY and SAAADI. V was cut by 5 bases and J by 6 bases, with 17 bases left in between. The CDR3 loop spans 15 amino acids. CDR3 in DNA: TGCGCCAGCAGTTCGGGACAGGCGGGGGGAAACATTCAGTACTTC. Amino acid sequence: CASSSGQAGGNIQYF.

V is TRBV13 and J is TRBJ2-3, with TRBD2 matching 7 bases. The V segment lost 5 bases and the J segment 8 bases; nucleotides outside the gene matches: 10. CDR3 length equals 14 residues. The V gene's germline CDR1 is PRHDT and CDR2 FYEKMQ (reference sequence). Here the CDR3 DNA reads TGTGCCAGCAGCCACCGGGACTATCACGTTACGCAGTATTTT. Amino acids: CASSHRDYHVTQYF.

By share, this clone ranks as medium-sized (0.01 to 0.1%). In DNA form, the CDR3 reads TGTGCCAGCAGCCGGGACAGGGCGGGAAACACTGAAGCTTTCTTT. This translates into CASSRDRAGNTEAFF. The rearrangement uses TRBV7-2 and TRBJ1-1; TRBD1 agrees at 9 bases. The CDR3 totals 15 residues. Germline trimming cut 5 bases from V and 2 bases from J; bases unmatched to any gene: 6. Germline loops: CDR1 SGHTA, CDR2 FQGNSA.

The chain is built from TRBV2 and TRBJ1-6, with D hard to call. This CDR3 is 14 amino acids long. The V end was cut by 4 bases, the J end by 4 bases, with 8 bases between. Germline lookup yields CDR1 SNHLY and CDR2 FYNNEI. The CDR3 loop reads CASSVSVYNSPLHF. For the CDR3, the DNA is TGTGCCAGCAGTGTCAGTGTTTATAATTCACCCCTCCACTTT.

The DNA for the CDR3 is TGCGCCAGCAGCCAAGACGGTTCCGAGGGAAACACCATATATTTT. Its translation: CASSQDGSEGNTIYF. The V and J genes are TRBV4-1 and TRBJ1-3; D uncertain. V was shortened by 0 bases and J by 4 bases, with 10 bases between the two germline ends. Per germline, CDR1 MGHRA and CDR2 YSYEKL. The CDR3 is 15 amino acids.

V usage is TRBV29-1 and J usage is TRBJ2-2, with a tentative D call TRBD2 (6 bases). The CDR3 length is 13 residues. CDR1 and CDR2 (germline): SQVTM, ANQGSEA. The V end was cut by 6 bases, the J end by 4 bases, with 12 bases between. CDR3 loop: CSVPGVGTGELFF. CDR3 nucleotide sequence: TGCAGCGTGCCGGGAGTGGGCACCGGGGAGCTGTTTTTT.

The rearrangement links TRBV19 to TRBJ2-3, with D uncertain. There are 13 residues in the CDR3. V lost 4 bases, J lost 3 bases, and 8 bases lay in between. Germline assignment: CDR1 LNHDA and CDR2 SQIVND (reference sequence). Written as DNA, the CDR3 is TGTGCCAGTAGTAAAGAAAGGACAGATACGCAGTATTTT. It codes for CASSKERTDTQYF.

This clone was seen a few times. J is TRBJ1-1 and V is TRBV6-1; maybe TRBD1 (6 bases). CDR3 length equals 16 residues. CDR1 and CDR2 from the germline V gene are MNHNS and SASEGT. Trimming pared 4 bases from V and 4 bases from J, leaving 19 bases between. CDR3 nucleotides: TGTGCCAGCAGTGTGGGGGCAGGGGCGCCGGGCACTGAAGCTTTCTTT. Amino acid sequence: CASSVGAGAPGTEAFF.

This sequence joins TRBV5-8 and TRBJ1-2; 10 nucleotides line up with TRBD1. J gave up 8 bases and V 0 bases, and 10 bases lay outside the gene matches. Germline V CDR1 and CDR2: SGHTS, YDEGEE. There are 16 residues in the CDR3. CDR3: CASSLDRTGGNPGYTF. The CDR3 DNA sequence: TGTGCCAGCAGCTTGGACCGGACAGGGGGAAACCCCGGCTACACCTTC.

This chain links TRBV4-3 with TRBJ1-3, with 7 bases lining up with TRBD2. The J call may not be correct, given that the DNA end is closer to TRBJ2-2. CDR1 and CDR2 from the germline V gene are LGHNA and YSLEER. The CDR3 loop spans 14 amino acids. As DNA, the CDR3 is TGCGCCAGCAGCCAGTGGGGGGGGACCGGGGAGCTGTTTTTT. Translating it yields CASSQWGGTGELFF.

The chain couples TRBV5-1 to TRBJ1-2; TRBD1 agrees at 8 bases. The CDR3 consists of 13 residues. V gave up 4 bases and J gave up 3 bases; unmatched junction bases: 2. CDR1 is SGHRS and CDR2 is YFSETQ in the germline V gene. The CDR3 DNA reads as TGCGCCAGCAGCAACAGGGGGGACTATGGCTACACCTTC. It specifies CASSNRGDYGYTF.

The chain links TRBV11-3 to TRBJ1-5, with D possibly TRBD1 on 6 matching bases. The V and J ends lost 9 bases and 9 bases respectively, with 27 bases between them. Germline-derived CDR1 and CDR2 are SGHNT and YENEEA. This CDR3 spans 16 amino acids. CDR3 sequence: CARKGGEKGGRWPQHF. As DNA, the CDR3 is TGTGCCAGGAAAGGGGGGGAAAAGGGTGGTAGGTGGCCCCAGCATTTT.

This chain joins TRBV27 and TRBJ2-5, with no clear D. Germline V CDR1 and CDR2: MNHEY, SMNVEV (reference sequence). V dropped 5 bases and J dropped 5 bases, with 12 bases sitting between them. This CDR3 comprises 13 residues. Here the CDR3 DNA reads TGTGCCAGCAGTCGGACCCCCATGGAGACCCAGTACTTC. Protein sequence: CASSRTPMETQYF.

The V and J genes are TRBV10-3 and TRBJ1-4, with D unclear. The germline V and J ends were trimmed by 4 bases and 8 bases, with 11 bases remaining between them. CDR1 and CDR2 (germline): ENHRY, SYGVKD. The CDR3 is made up of 13 amino acids. As DNA, the CDR3 is TGTGCCATCAGTGCGGGGAGTGGCGAAAAACTGTTTTTT. It specifies CAISAGSGEKLFF.

The chain combines TRBV5-1 with TRBJ2-3; D is unresolved. Germline values: CDR1 SGHRS, CDR2 YFSETQ. The V end was cut by 0 bases, the J end by 2 bases, with 7 bases between. The CDR3 length is 14 residues. Here the CDR3 DNA reads TGCGCCAGCAGCTTGGTGGTTGCCACAGATACGCAGTATTTT. This codes for CASSLVVATDTQYF.